This TCR beta chain derives from a study of monozygotic twins with inflammatory bowel disease (dated by TCRdb to about 2019). For context, the study as a whole: A total of roughly 28 monozygotic twin pairs were included in the full study, comprising nine German pairs (four IBD-concordant, five IBD-discordant) and 19 IBD-discordant Danish pairs. Each individual had, on average, about 151 000 unique TCRalpha sequences and 181 000 unique TCRbeta sequences available for analysis. The search for disease-associated traits relied mainly on comparing, within discordant pairs, IBD patients with their genetically identical healthy co-twins. Paper-wide results and their limitations: IBD patients shared fewer clonotypes with other individuals than healthy twins did, most markedly in patients showing signs of disease activity. Because patients received different immunosuppressive treatments, the repertoires may have picked up extra background noise and variability between individuals. The results gave no support for a single strong signal or clonotype linked to IBD. IBD patients had lower TCRbeta repertoire diversity, measured by the inverse Simpson index, than their healthy co-twins. Different T cell subtypes could not be distinguished in the analysis. No difference in repertoire similarity was observed between concordant and discordant twins, possibly owing to limited statistical power.

The library was built by means of 5' RACE. The input for every TCR library was 3500 ng of total RNA. cDNA was synthesized with SMARTScribe reverse transcriptase in eight separate reactions per sample. During cDNA synthesis, template switching was used to introduce unique molecular identifiers that contained a 6-nucleotide sample barcode. TCRalpha and TCRbeta cDNA was amplified in two nested PCRs of 16 and 9 cycles, and bead purification was carried out after each PCR. Before amplification, the cDNA was treated with uracil DNA-glycosylase and purified using the QIAquick PCR purification kit. The second PCR added Illumina TruSeq-compatible adapters along with sample-specific barcodes. Library quality and concentration were assessed using TapeStation and Qubit, and about 5.2 ng of each library was pooled. Sequencing of pooled libraries was carried out on an Illumina HiSeq2500 single-index Rapid Run using 2 x 100 bp reads and custom sequencing primers. The authors' analysis ran thus. PCR and sequencing errors were corrected by UMI-based consensus assembly using MiGEC version 1.2.6. MiXCR version 2.1.1 was used to carry out V(D)J alignment, clonotype assembly and CDR3 extraction. Gene usage, clonotype sharing and MAIT/NKT TCR abundance were normalised by analysing the top 1000, 10 000 and 20 000 clonotypes per sample. Diversity was computed as the inverse Simpson index with the vegan R package after downsampling to 27 000 UMIs. Statistical testing used paired Mann-Whitney U tests on the discordant twin pairs and applied Benjamini-Hochberg correction for multiple testing. TCRdb reprocessed the public reads and reports one entry per CDR3 protein sequence, without DNA. The V and J calls and clone size are TCRdb's, not the authors'. For this sample, the table gives 140,000 to 150,000 distinct CDR3 sequences. Roughly 1.2% of the sample comes from the top ten.

From each donor, a 2.5 ml peripheral blood sample was drawn into PAXgene tubes and stored at -80 degrees C. Without T cell sorting, total RNA was isolated from whole blood using the PAXgene blood miRNA kit on an automated QIAcube. Peripheral blood from monozygotic twin pairs, either concordant or discordant for inflammatory bowel disease, underwent deep TCRalpha and TCRbeta repertoire profiling that used unique molecular barcoding. Smoking habits were recorded for all twin pairs, and individuals were classified as current, former or never smokers. The CDR3 numbers 15 residues from cysteine through phenylalanine. The record lacks a DNA sequence. CDR1 and CDR2, looked up from the germline V gene (reference sequence), are LNHDA and SQIVND. Concerning this clonotype itself: This clone's antigen is unknown.

The sequenced sample was blood. Here the chain combines TRBV19 and TRBJ1-2; the D gene TCRdb calls, TRBD1, cannot be checked with no DNA. The receptor was derived from a human donor with ulcerative colitis or Crohn's disease, or a healthy co-twin of an affected twin (not recorded which). The CDR3 in this case is CASSIDAGGVYGYTF.